This TCR beta chain came from a study of CD8+ T cells in alopecia areata. Following extraction, RNA underwent reverse transcription to cDNA, which served as the sequencing template. Sequencing was performed with immunoSEQ multiplex PCR; in TCRdb, only in-frame clones are kept and a portion is missing. The sample holds 120,000 or so clones; 50% to 75% are singletons and the top ten take just under 30%. Only a few counts were recorded for this clone. The antigen is not known. Noted treatment: oral pan-JAK inhibitor, 5-10 mg twice daily. Study-wide results and limits: Although TCR sharing was seen in mice, sharing across patients was less clear, possibly for HLA-related reasons. Lesional scalp, especially alopecia totalis/universalis, showed higher clonality than normal scalp.

V shed 0 bases and J shed 2 bases, with 10 bases lying between them. Germline V gives CDR1 KGHSH, CDR2 LQKENI. The CDR3 sequence is 15 residues long. Specimen: CD8+ T cells sorted from blood, collected at week 4, from a patient treated with tofacitinib. The chain is built from TRBV18 and TRBJ1-2; tentative D call: TRBD1 (6 bases). The clonotype was recovered from a human donor with alopecia areata. CDR3 residues: CASSPPGGLNYGYTF. The CDR3 coding sequence is TGTGCCAGCTCACCACCGGGGGGCTTGAACTATGGCTACACCTTC.